This is a list of T cell receptor beta chains from one sample in a study of control samples from healthy donors and cancer patients. Clones were read by immunoSEQ multiplex PCR, and TCRdb kept only the in-frame ones, dropping some. The table records over 100,000 clones, 85% to 90% of them present only once. The sample comprised blood. These TCRs come from a woman aged 45-59 years in good health. Both conserved end residues are part of each CDR3. D genes are given only for firm matches. Not every row has a clone size; where given, it reads once, few, many or a size class.

J	size	V	D	length	CDR3	DNA
TRBJ1-2	-	TRBV19	-	11	CASTPGYGYTF	TGTGCCAGTACACCAGGTTATGGCTACACCTTC
TRBJ2-4	few	TRBV14	-	16	CASSQEYGPPKNIQYF	TGTGCCAGCAGCCAAGAATATGGCCCCCCCAAAAACATTCAGTACTTC
TRBJ2-1	-	TRBV6-6	-	12	CASSPSINEQFF	TGTGCCAGCAGTCCCAGCATAAATGAGCAGTTCTTC
TRBJ1-1	-	TRBV6-2/TRBV6-3	TRBD1	13	CASSYAWTGEAFF	TGTGCCAGCAGTTACGCGTGGACAGGTGAAGCTTTCTTT
TRBJ1-1	-	TRBV7-2	-	12	CASSLGSTEAFF	TGTGCCAGCAGCTTAGGATCCACTGAAGCTTTCTTT
TRBJ2-5	-	TRBV7-2	-	12	CASSLEGVTQYF	TGTGCCAGCAGCTTAGAGGGGGTGACCCAGTACTTC
TRBJ1-4	-	TRBV5-8	-	11	CASSTEEKLFF	TGTGCCAGCAGCACAGAAGAAAAACTGTTTTTT
TRBJ1-2	-	TRBV18	-	11	CASSPDDGYTF	TGTGCCAGCTCACCAGACGATGGCTACACCTTC
TRBJ2-3	-	TRBV15	-	17	CATSRVVHGWGTDTQYF	TGTGCCACCAGCAGAGTGGTCCACGGCTGGGGCACAGATACGCAGTATTTT
TRBJ1-1	-	TRBV5-1	-	16	CASSGWAGLPNTEAFF	TGCGCCAGCAGCGGTTGGGCAGGGTTACCGAACACTGAAGCTTTCTTT
TRBJ1-2	-	TRBV27	TRBD1	16	CASSPLLGQGEYGYTF	TGTGCCAGCAGTCCCCTCCTCGGACAGGGGGAGTATGGCTACACCTTC
TRBJ1-3	-	TRBV11-2	-	15	CASSLRGTAGNTIYF	TGTGCCAGCAGCTTAAGAGGGACCGCTGGAAACACCATATATTTT
TRBJ1-1	-	TRBV10-2	-	12	CASSGGPTEAFF	TGCGCCAGCAGTGGGGGGCCCACTGAAGCTTTCTTT
TRBJ1-2	-	TRBV6-5	-	13	CASSSLRIYGYTF	TGTGCCAGCAGTTCGTTACGAATCTATGGCTACACCTTC
TRBJ2-2	-	TRBV19	TRBD1	16	CASNIPGQGITGELFF	TGTGCCAGTAACATACCGGGACAGGGCATCACCGGGGAGCTGTTTTTT
TRBJ2-1	-	TRBV2	-	15	CARGSVSGSRNEQFF	TGTGCCAGGGGTTCTGTCAGCGGAAGCCGCAATGAGCAGTTCTTC
TRBJ1-1	-	TRBV25-1	TRBD1	15	CASSATRGGLTEAFF	TGTGCCAGCAGTGCCACCAGGGGGGGTCTTACTGAAGCTTTCTTT
TRBJ1-3	-	TRBV11-2	TRBD1	16	CASSPGQGWSGNTIYF	TGTGCCAGCAGCCCAGGACAGGGTTGGTCTGGAAACACCATATATTTT
TRBJ2-3	-	TRBV9	-	15	CASSGPPGGGQTQYF	TGTGCCAGCAGCGGCCCCCCTGGCGGGGGACAGACGCAGTATTTT
TRBJ2-3	-	TRBV7-3	-	13	CASSVYLSDTQYF	TGTGCCAGCAGCGTATATCTCTCAGATACGCAGTATTTT
TRBJ2-7	-	TRBV6-5	TRBD1	15	CASSRGTGIYGEQYF	TGTGCCAGCAGCCGCGGGACAGGGATTTACGGCGAGCAGTACTTC
TRBJ1-1	once	TRBV13	-	14	CASSLWSENTEAFF	TGTGCCAGCAGCTTATGGTCAGAGAACACTGAAGCTTTCTTT
TRBJ1-5	few	TRBV10-1	TRBD1	13	CASSELVGTGGHF	TGCGCCAGCAGTGAGCTGGTCGGGACAGGAGGGCATTTT
TRBJ2-2	-	TRBV5-6	-	16	CASSLDLADATGELFF	TGTGCCAGCAGCTTGGATTTAGCTGATGCGACCGGGGAGCTGTTTTTT
TRBJ1-1	-	TRBV19	TRBD1	15	CASSTAGQGHTEAFF	TGTGCCAGTAGTACCGCCGGACAGGGCCACACTGAAGCTTTCTTT
TRBJ1-1	-	TRBV7-8	-	13	CASRDWEGTEAFF	TGTGCCAGCCGGGACTGGGAAGGGACTGAAGCTTTCTTT
TRBJ1-5	few	TRBV19	-	15	CASSIAPHAMSPQHF	TGTGCCAGTAGTATAGCCCCTCACGCGATGTCGCCCCAGCATTTT
TRBJ1-2	-	TRBV10-1	TRBD1	13	CASSSTGGDGYTF	TGCGCCAGCAGCTCGACAGGGGGTGATGGCTACACCTTC
TRBJ2-6	-	TRBV7-3	TRBD1	18	CASSLAGTGGSGANVLTF	TGTGCCAGCAGTTTAGCCGGGACAGGGGGATCAGGGGCCAACGTCCTGACTTTC
TRBJ1-4	-	TRBV5-1	TRBD1	15	CASSGGDSQNEKLSF	TGCGCCAGCAGCGGAGGGGACAGTCAGAATGAAAAACTGTCTTTT
TRBJ1-6	-	TRBV18	-	13	CASRTARNSPLHF	TGTGCCAGCCGGACAGCGAGAAATTCACCCCTCCACTTT
TRBJ1-1	few	TRBV30	-	13	CAWSGGGDTEAFF	TGTGCCTGGAGTGGGGGGGGAGACACTGAAGCTTTCTTT
TRBJ2-7	-	TRBV11-3	TRBD1	14	CASSFSGGFDEQYF	TGTGCCAGCAGCTTTTCAGGGGGCTTCGACGAGCAGTACTTC
TRBJ1-2	-	TRBV30	-	12	CAWSGRYYGYTF	TGTGCCTGGAGTGGGCGATATTATGGCTACACCTTC
TRBJ2-5	-	TRBV7-7	TRBD1	14	CASSQQGILETQYF	TGTGCCAGCAGCCAACAGGGGATCTTAGAGACCCAGTACTTC
TRBJ2-2	-	TRBV30	-	14	CAWRAGAGTGELFF	TGTGCCTGGAGGGCCGGCGCTGGGACCGGGGAGCTGTTTTTT
TRBJ2-1	-	TRBV10-1	TRBD1	15	CASSDGTGYDNEQFF	TGCGCCAGCAGTGACGGGACAGGGTACGACAATGAGCAGTTCTTC
TRBJ2-1	-	TRBV2	-	14	CASSVGGWDNEQFF	TGTGCCAGCAGTGTAGGAGGGTGGGACAATGAGCAGTTCTTC
TRBJ1-6	-	TRBV7-2	-	13	CASSRQGNSPLHF	TGTGCCAGCAGCCGGCAGGGTAATTCACCCCTCCACTTT
TRBJ2-2	-	TRBV5-1	TRBD2	15	CASSLSGSSTGELFF	TGCGCCAGCAGCCTTAGCGGGAGTAGCACCGGGGAGCTGTTTTTT
TRBJ1-6	-	TRBV9	-	16	CASSVARGGPNSPLHF	TGTGCCAGCAGCGTAGCTAGGGGGGGACCCAATTCACCCCTCCACTTT
TRBJ2-2	once	TRBV7-3	TRBD2	15	CASSATTSGTGELFF	TGTGCCAGCAGCGCGACGACTAGCGGGACCGGGGAGCTGTTTTTT
TRBJ2-7	-	TRBV11-2	-	14	CASSFGGAGYEQYF	TGTGCCAGCAGCTTCGGCGGGGCCGGGTACGAGCAGTACTTC
TRBJ2-7	-	TRBV2	-	13	CASYRAGPQEQYF	TGTGCCAGCTACAGGGCGGGCCCACAAGAGCAGTACTTC
TRBJ2-5	-	TRBV4-1	TRBD2	15	CASSPLGLAEETQYF	TGCGCCAGCAGCCCTTTGGGACTAGCGGAAGAGACCCAGTACTTC
TRBJ2-7	-	TRBV19	-	14	CASSIVSSSYEQYF	TGTGCCAGTAGTATAGTTTCGAGCTCCTACGAGCAGTACTTC
TRBJ2-3	-	TRBV13	-	19	CASSDYPEVGPASTDTQYF	TGTGCCAGCAGCGATTACCCTGAGGTAGGGCCCGCTAGCACAGATACGCAGTATTTT
TRBJ1-5	-	TRBV6-5	TRBD1	14	CASRPTGRVQPQHF	TGTGCCAGCAGACCGACAGGGAGGGTCCAGCCCCAGCATTTT
TRBJ1-1	-	TRBV2	-	14	CASSVEEGRTEAFF	TGTGCCAGCAGCGTCGAAGAAGGGAGGACTGAAGCTTTCTTT
TRBJ2-3	-	TRBV2	TRBD2	15	CASSLAGGRTDTQYF	TGTGCCAGCAGCCTAGCGGGAGGGCGAACAGATACGCAGTATTTT
TRBJ2-3	-	TRBV2	-	16	CASKRATQLHTDTQYF	TGTGCCAGCAAGAGGGCTACTCAACTCCACACAGATACGCAGTATTTT